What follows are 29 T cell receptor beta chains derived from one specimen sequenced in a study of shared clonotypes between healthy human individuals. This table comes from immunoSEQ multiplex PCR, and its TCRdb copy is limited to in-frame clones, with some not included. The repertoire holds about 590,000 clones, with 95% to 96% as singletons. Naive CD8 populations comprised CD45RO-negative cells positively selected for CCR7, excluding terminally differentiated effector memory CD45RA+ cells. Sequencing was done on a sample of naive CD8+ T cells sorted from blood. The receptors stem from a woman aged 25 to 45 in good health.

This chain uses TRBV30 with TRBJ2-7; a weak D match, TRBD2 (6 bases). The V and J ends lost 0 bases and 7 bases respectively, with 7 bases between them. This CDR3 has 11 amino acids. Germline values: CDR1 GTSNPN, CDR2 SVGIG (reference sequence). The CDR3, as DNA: TGTGCCTGGAGTGTAAGCGGGGAGCAGTACTTC. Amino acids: CAWSVSGEQYF.

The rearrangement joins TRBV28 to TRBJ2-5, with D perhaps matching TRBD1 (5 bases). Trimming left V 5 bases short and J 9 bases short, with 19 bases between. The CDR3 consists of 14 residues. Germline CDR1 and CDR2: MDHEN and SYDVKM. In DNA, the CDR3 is TGTGCCAGCAGTCCGTCGGACGGGTTAGGGGCCCAGTACTTC. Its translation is CASSPSDGLGAQYF.

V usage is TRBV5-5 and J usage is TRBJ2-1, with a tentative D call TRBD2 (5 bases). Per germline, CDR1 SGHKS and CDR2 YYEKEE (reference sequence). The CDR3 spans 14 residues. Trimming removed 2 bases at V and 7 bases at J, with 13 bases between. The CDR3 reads CASSFEGLGNEQFF. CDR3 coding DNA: TGTGCCAGCAGCTTCGAGGGTTTGGGTAATGAGCAGTTCTTC.

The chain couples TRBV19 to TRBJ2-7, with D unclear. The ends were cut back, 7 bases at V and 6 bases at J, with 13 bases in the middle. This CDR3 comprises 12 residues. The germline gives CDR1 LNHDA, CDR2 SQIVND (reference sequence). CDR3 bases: TGTGCCAGTACCCCCCCTTCGGGCGAGCAGTACTTC. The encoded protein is CASTPPSGEQYF.

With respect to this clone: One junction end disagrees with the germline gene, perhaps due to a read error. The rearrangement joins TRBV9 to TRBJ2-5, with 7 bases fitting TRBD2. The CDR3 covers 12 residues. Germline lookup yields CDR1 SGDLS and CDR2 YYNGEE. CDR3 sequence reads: CASSSARDYSNF. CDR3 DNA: TGTGCCAGCAGCTCGGCCCGGGACTATTCTAACTTC.

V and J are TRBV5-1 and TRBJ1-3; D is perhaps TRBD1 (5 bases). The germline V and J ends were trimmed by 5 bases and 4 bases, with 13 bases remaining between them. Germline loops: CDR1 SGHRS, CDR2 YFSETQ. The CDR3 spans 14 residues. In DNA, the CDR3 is TGCGCCAGCAGGGCCGCGGGGCTCGGAAACACCATATATTTT. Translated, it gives CASRAAGLGNTIYF.

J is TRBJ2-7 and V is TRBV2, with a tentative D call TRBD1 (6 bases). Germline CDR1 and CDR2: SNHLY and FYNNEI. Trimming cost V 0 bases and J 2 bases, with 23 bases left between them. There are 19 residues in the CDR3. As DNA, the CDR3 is TGTGCCAGCAGTGAAGCGGCGGACAGCCACCAGGACGTGCCCTACGAGCAGTACTTC. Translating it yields CASSEAADSHQDVPYEQYF.

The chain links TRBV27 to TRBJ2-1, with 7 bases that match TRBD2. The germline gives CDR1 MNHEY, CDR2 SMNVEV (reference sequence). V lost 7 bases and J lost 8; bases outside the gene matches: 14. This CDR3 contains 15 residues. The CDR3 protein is CASTHGGGGPDEQFF. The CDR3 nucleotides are TGTGCCAGCACCCACGGTGGCGGGGGTCCCGATGAGCAGTTCTTC.

The CDR3 protein is CASSLAAGGPEFQETQYF. In DNA, the CDR3 is TGTGCCAGCAGCTTAGCGGCGGGAGGGCCCGAATTCCAAGAGACCCAGTACTTC. The V and J genes are TRBV7-9 and TRBJ2-5; 9 nucleotides match TRBD2. This CDR3 is 18 amino acids long. The ends lost 0 bases at V and 1 base at J; junction bases unmatched: 9. CDR1 is SEHNR and CDR2 is FQNEAQ in the germline V gene (reference sequence).

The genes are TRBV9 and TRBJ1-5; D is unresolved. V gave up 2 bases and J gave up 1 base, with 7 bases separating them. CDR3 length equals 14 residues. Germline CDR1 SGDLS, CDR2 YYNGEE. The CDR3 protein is CASSVGLSNQPQHF. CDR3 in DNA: TGTGCCAGCAGCGTTGGGCTCAGCAATCAGCCCCAGCATTTT.

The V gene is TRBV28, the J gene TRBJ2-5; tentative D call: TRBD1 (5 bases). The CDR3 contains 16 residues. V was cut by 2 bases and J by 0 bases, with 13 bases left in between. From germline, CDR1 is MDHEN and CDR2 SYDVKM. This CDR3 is CASSLSPGQHQETQYF. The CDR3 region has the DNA TGTGCCAGCAGTTTAAGTCCAGGGCAACACCAAGAGACCCAGTACTTC.

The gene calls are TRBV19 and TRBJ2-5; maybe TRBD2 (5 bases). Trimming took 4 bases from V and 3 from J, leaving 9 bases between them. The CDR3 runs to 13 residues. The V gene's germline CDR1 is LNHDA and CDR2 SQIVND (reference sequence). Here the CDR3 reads CASSTDGEETQYF. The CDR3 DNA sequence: TGTGCCAGTAGTACTGACGGGGAAGAGACCCAGTACTTC.

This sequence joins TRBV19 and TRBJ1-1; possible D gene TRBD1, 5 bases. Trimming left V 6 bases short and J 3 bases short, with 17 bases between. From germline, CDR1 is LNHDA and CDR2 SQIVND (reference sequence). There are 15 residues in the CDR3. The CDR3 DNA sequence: TGTGCCAGTAGGGGCTTCAGGGAAGCGGACACTGAAGCTTTCTTT. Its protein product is CASRGFREADTEAFF.

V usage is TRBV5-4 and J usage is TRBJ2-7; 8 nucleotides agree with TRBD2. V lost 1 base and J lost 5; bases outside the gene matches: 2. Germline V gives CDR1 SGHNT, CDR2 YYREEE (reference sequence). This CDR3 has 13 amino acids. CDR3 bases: TGTGCCAGCAGCTTGAGCGGGAGTCACGAGCAGTACTTC. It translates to CASSLSGSHEQYF.

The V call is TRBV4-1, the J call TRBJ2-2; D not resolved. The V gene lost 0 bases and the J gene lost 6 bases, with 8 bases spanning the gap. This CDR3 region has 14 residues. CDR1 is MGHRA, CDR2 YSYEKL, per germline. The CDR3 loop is CASSQDPGPGELFF. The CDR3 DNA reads TGCGCCAGCAGCCAAGATCCGGGTCCCGGGGAGCTGTTTTTT.

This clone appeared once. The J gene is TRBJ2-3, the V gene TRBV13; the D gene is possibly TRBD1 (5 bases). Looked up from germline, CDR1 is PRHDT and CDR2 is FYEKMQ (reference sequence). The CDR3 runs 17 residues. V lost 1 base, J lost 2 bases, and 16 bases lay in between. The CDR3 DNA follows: TGTGCCAGCAGCTTAGCGGTAGGGGAAATCCTCACAGATACGCAGTATTTT. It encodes CASSLAVGEILTDTQYF.

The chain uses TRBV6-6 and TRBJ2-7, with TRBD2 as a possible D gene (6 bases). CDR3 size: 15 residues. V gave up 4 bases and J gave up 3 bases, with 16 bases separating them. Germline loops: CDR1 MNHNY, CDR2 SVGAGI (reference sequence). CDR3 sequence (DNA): TGTGCCAGCAGTTCCCGGGACTCCCCAATCTACGAGCAGTACTTC. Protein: CASSSRDSPIYEQYF.

The CDR3 DNA sequence: TGTGCCAGCAGCCTGCCCCGTCGGGGGGCCCTAGGCTACAATGAGCAGTTCTTC. Residues: CASSLPRRGALGYNEQFF. The J gene is TRBJ2-1, the V gene TRBV28; D possibly corresponds to TRBD2 (7 bases). The germline V gene encodes CDR1 MDHEN and CDR2 SYDVKM. V dropped 6 bases and J dropped 3 bases, with 24 bases sitting between them. The CDR3 runs 18 residues.

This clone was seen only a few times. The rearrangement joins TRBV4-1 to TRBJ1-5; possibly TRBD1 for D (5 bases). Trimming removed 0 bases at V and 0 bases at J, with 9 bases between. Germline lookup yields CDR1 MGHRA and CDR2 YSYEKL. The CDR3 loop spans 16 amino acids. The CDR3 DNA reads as TGCGCCAGCAGCCAAGATTGGACACATAGCAATCAGCCCCAGCATTTT. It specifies CASSQDWTHSNQPQHF.

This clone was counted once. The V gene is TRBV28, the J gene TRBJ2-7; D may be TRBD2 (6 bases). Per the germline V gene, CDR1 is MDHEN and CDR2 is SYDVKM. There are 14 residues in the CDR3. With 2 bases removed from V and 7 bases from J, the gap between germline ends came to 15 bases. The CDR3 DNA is TGTGCCAGCAGTTTAGAGGGTACGGGGAGGGAGCAGTACTTC. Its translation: CASSLEGTGREQYF.

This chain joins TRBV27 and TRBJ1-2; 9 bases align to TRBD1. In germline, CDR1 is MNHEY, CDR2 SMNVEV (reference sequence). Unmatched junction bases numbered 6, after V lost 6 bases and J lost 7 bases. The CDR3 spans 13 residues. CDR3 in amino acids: CASSSNRGLGYTF. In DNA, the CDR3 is TGTGCCAGCAGCTCCAACAGGGGGCTTGGCTACACCTTC.

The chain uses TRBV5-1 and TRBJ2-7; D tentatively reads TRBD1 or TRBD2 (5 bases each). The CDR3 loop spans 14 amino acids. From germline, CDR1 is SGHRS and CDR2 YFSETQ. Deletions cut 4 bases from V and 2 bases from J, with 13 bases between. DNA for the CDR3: TGCGCCAGCAGCGGGGGAGACCGAGCCTACGAGCAGTACTTC. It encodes CASSGGDRAYEQYF.

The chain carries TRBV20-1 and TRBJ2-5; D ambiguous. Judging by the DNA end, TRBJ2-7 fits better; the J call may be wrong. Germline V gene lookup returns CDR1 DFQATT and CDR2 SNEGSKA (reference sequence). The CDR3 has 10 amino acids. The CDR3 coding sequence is TGCAGTGCTAGTCTCTACGAGCAGTACTTC. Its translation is CSASLYEQYF.

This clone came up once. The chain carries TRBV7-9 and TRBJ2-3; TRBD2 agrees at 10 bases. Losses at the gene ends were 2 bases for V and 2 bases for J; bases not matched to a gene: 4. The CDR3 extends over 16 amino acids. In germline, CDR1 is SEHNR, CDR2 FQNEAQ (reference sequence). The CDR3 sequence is CASSLTLAGITDTQYF. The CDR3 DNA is TGTGCCAGCAGCTTAACACTAGCGGGAATCACAGATACGCAGTATTTT.

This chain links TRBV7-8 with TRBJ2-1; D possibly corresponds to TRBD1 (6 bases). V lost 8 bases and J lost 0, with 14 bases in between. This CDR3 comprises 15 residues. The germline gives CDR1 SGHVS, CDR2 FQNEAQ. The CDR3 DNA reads TGTGCCAGCGGACTGGGGGCGGGCTCCTACAATGAGCAGTTCTTC. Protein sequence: CASGLGAGSYNEQFF.

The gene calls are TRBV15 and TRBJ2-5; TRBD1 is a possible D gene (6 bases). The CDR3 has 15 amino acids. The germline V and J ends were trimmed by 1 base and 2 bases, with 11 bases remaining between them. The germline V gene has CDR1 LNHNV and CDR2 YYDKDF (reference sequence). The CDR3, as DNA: TGTGCCACCAGCAGAGTGCAGGGGTTACAAGAGACCCAGTACTTC. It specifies CATSRVQGLQETQYF.

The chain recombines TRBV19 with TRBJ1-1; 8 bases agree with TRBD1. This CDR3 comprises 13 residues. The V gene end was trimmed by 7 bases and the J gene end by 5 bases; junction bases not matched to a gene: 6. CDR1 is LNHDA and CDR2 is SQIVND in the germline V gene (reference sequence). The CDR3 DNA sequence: TGTGCCAGTAACTTCAGGGGGCGGACTGAAGCTTTCTTT. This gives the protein CASNFRGRTEAFF.

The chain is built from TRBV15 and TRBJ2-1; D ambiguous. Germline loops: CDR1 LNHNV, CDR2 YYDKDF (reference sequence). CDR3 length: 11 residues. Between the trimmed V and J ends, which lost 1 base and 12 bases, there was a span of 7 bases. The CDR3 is CATSRGFRQFF. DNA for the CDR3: TGTGCCACCAGCAGAGGATTTCGGCAGTTCTTC. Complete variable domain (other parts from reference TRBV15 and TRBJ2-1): DAMVIQNPRYQVTQFGKPVTLSCSQTLNHNVMYWYQQKSSQAPKLLFHYYDKDFNNEADTPDNFQSRRPNTSFCFLDIRSPGLGDTAMYLCATSRGFRQFFGPGTRLTVL.

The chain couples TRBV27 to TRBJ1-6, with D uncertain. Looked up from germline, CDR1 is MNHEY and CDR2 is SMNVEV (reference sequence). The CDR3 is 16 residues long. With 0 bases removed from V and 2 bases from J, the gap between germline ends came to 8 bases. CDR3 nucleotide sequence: TGTGCCAGCAGTTTATCAGGGATTCCCTATAATTCACCCCTCCACTTT. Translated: CASSLSGIPYNSPLHF.